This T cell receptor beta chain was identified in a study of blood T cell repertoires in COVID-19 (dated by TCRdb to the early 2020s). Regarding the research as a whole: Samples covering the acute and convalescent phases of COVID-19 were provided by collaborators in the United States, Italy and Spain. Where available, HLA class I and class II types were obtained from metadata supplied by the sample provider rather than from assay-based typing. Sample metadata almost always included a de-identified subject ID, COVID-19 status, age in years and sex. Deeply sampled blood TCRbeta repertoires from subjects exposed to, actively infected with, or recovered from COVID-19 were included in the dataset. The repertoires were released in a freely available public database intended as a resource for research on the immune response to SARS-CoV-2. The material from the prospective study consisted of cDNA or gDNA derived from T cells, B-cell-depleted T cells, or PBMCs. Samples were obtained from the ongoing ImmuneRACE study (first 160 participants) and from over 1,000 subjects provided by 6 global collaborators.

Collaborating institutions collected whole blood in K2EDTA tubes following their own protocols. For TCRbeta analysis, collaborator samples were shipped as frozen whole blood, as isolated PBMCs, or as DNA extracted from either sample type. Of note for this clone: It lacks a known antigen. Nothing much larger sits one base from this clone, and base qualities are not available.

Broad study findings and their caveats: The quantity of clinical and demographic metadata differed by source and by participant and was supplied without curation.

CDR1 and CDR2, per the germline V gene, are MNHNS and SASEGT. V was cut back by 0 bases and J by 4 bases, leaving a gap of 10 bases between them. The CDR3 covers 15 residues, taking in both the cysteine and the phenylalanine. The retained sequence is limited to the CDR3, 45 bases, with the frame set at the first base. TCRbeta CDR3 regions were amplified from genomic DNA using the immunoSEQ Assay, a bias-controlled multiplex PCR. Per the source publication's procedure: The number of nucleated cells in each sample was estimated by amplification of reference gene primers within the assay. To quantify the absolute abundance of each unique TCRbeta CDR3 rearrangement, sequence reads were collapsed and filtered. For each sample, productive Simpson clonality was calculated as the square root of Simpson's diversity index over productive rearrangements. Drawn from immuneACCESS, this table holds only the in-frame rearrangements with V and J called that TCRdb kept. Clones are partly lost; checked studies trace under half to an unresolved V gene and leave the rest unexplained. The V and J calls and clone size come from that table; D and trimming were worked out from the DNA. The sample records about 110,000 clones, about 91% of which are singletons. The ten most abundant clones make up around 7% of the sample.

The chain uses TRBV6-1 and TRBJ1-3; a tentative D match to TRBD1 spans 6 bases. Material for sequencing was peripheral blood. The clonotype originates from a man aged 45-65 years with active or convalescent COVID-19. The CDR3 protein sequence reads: CASSEAIGGGNTIYF. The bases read TGTGCCAGCAGTGAAGCGATAGGGGGAGGAAACACCATATATTTT.